This T cell receptor (beta chain) was profiled in a study of T cell changes during pregnancy in multiple sclerosis. The assay was immunoSEQ multiplex PCR, and TCRdb's table has in-frame clones only and misses some. The sample yields tens of thousands of clones, over 90% seen once. This CDR3 is built from 13 residues. Germline CDR1 and CDR2: MGHDK and SYGVNS. Deletions cut 0 bases from V and 4 bases from J, with 6 bases between. This clone came up once. The chain is built from TRBV25-1 and TRBJ1-1; the D is unclear. The sample in question was CD4+ T cells from peripheral blood mononuclear cells, obtained in the second trimester of pregnancy. This receptor was identified in a female donor with multiple sclerosis, enrolled in a pregnancy study. The CDR3 protein is CASSEYLSTEAFF. The CDR3 DNA follows: TGTGCCAGCAGTGAATATCTAAGCACTGAAGCTTTCTTT. Variable domain in full (rest from reference TRBV25-1 and TRBJ1-1): EADIYQTPRYLVIGTGKKITLECSQTMGHDKMYWYQQDPGMELHLIHYSYGVNSTEKGDLSSESTVSRIRTEHFPLTLESARPSHTSQYLCASSEYLSTEAFFGQGTRLTVV.